These T cell receptor beta chains were read from a single sample in a study of CD8+ T cells in alopecia areata. The repertoire was sequenced with immunoSEQ multiplex PCR; TCRdb's copy has only in-frame clones and lacks some. Of 95,000 to 150,000 clones in the sample, 40% to 55% were seen once. The material sequenced was NKG2D-low CD8+ T cells sorted from blood. The receptors shown here come from a human donor with alopecia areata. The CDR3 runs from the conserved cysteine through the conserved F or W. A D gene is named only where the DNA matches it firmly. The size field is filled for only some rows; it gives once, few, many or a size class.

clone size,D gene,V gene,J gene,CDR3 protein,CDR3 DNA
few,NA,TRBV29-1,TRBJ1-1,CSTLRREGTEAFF,TGCAGCACCCTGCGGAGGGAGGGTACTGAAGCTTTCTTT
NA,NA,TRBV29-1,TRBJ2-2,CSAGTAEGGELFF,TGCAGCGCCGGGACCGCCGAGGGCGGGGAGCTGTTTTTT
NA,NA,TRBV29-1,TRBJ2-7,CSVEDGEQYF,TGCAGCGTTGAGGACGGCGAGCAGTACTTC
NA,NA,TRBV2,TRBJ1-1,CASKATQGFSTEAFF,TGTGCCAGCAAGGCCACCCAGGGTTTCAGCACTGAAGCTTTCTTT
NA,TRBD2,TRBV6-5,TRBJ2-1,CASSPTSGGYNEQFF,TGTGCCAGCAGTCCGACTAGCGGGGGTTACAATGAGCAGTTCTTC
NA,NA,TRBV29-1,TRBJ2-1,CSVEGIFLPLAEQFF,TGCAGCGTTGAGGGGATTTTTCTCCCCCTTGCTGAGCAGTTCTTC
NA,NA,TRBV5-1,TRBJ2-7,CASSLDTGSYEQYF,TGCGCCAGCAGCTTGGATACAGGCTCCTACGAGCAGTACTTC
NA,TRBD1,TRBV29-1,TRBJ2-7,CSVEAPGQGGYEQYF,TGCAGCGTTGAAGCTCCGGGACAGGGGGGCTACGAGCAGTACTTC
NA,NA,TRBV7-9,TRBJ2-7,CASSLGGPTEQYF,TGTGCCAGCAGCTTAGGAGGGCCGACCGAGCAGTACTTC
NA,NA,TRBV29-1,TRBJ2-2,CSGAWEAGELFF,TGCAGCGGAGCGTGGGAGGCCGGGGAGCTGTTTTTT
few,NA,TRBV5-4,TRBJ2-5,CASSIQGGETQYF,TGTGCCAGCAGCATACAGGGAGGTGAGACCCAGTACTTC
NA,TRBD1,TRBV29-1,TRBJ1-1,CSVEGQGSTEAFF,TGCAGCGTTGAGGGACAGGGGAGCACTGAAGCTTTCTTT
NA,NA,TRBV2,TRBJ2-1,CASGGGAFNEQFF,TGTGCCAGCGGGGGCGGGGCTTTCAATGAGCAGTTCTTC
NA,NA,TRBV5-6,TRBJ2-2,CASSRPYTGELFF,TGTGCCAGCAGCCGGCCGTACACCGGGGAGCTGTTTTTT
NA,NA,TRBV27,TRBJ2-5,CASSTGETQYF,TGTGCCAGCAGTACTGGTGAGACCCAGTACTTC
NA,NA,TRBV7-9,TRBJ2-1,CASSHPLPTYNEQFF,TGTGCCAGCAGCCATCCCCTCCCCACCTACAATGAGCAGTTCTTC
few,NA,TRBV14,TRBJ1-2,CASSQDGMNYGYTF,TGTGCCAGCAGCCAAGACGGGATGAACTATGGCTACACCTTC
NA,NA,TRBV29-1,TRBJ2-7,CSVERVSEQYF,TGCAGCGTTGAAAGGGTTTCCGAGCAGTACTTC
medium-sized,TRBD2,TRBV16,TRBJ2-1,CASSGTSGGDEQFF,TGTGCCAGCAGCGGGACTAGCGGGGGTGATGAGCAGTTCTTC
NA,NA,TRBV29-1,TRBJ2-7,CSASSGDISYEQYF,TGCAGCGCATCCTCAGGGGACATCTCCTACGAGCAGTACTTC
NA,NA,TRBV9,TRBJ2-7,CASSPQSGSSYEQYF,TGTGCCAGCAGCCCTCAATCAGGGAGCTCCTACGAGCAGTACTTC
NA,NA,TRBV7-9,TRBJ1-1,CASNSGAGNENTEAFF,TGTGCCAGCAATTCCGGCGCAGGTAATGAGAACACTGAAGCTTTCTTT
once,NA,TRBV7-2,TRBJ2-7,CASSLDGNYYEQYF,TGTGCCAGCAGTTTAGACGGAAATTACTACGAGCAGTACTTC
NA,TRBD2,TRBV5-6,TRBJ2-7,CASSFGQREYEQYF,TGTGCCAGCAGCTTTGGCCAGCGGGAGTACGAGCAGTACTTC